What follows are 8 T cell receptor beta chains derived from one specimen sequenced in a study of molecular identifiers for immune sequencing clone quantification. TCRdb reprocessed the PCR reads with MiXCR, giving one entry per CDR3 protein. The sample yields 550,000 to 750,000 distinct CDR3 sequences, just under 20% seen once. Sequencing was done on a sample of naive CD8+ T cells from blood, with Jurkat cell RNA spiked in. As to subset: FACS-sorted CD8+CD4-CCR7+CD45RA+ naive T cells. These receptors all stem from a human donor in good health. Some libraries in this study had Jurkat cell RNA spiked in.

This rearrangement joins TRBV5-3 to TRBJ2-7; D call uncertain. TRBV5-3 is treated as an ORF (open reading frame) with a function not yet certain. The length of the CDR3 is 14 residues. Trimming cost V 8 bases and J 3 bases, with 18 bases left between them. CDR3 region: CASSMEGDLYEQYF. As DNA, the CDR3 is TGTGCCAGCAGCATGGAAGGAGACCTCTACGAGCAGTACTTC.

Remarks on this clonotype: At one of its ends the junction is not consistent with the germline gene, which may arise from a read error. The chain links TRBV19 to TRBJ2-7; the D is unclear. CDR1 is LNHDA, CDR2 SQIVND, per germline (reference sequence). CDR3 length: 15 residues. The CDR3 protein is CASSYSLNHGYEQCF. The CDR3 nucleotides are TGTGCCAGTAGTTACTCCCTAAATCACGGCTACGAGCAGTGCTTC.

There are many counts of this clonotype. The rearrangement links TRBV30 to TRBJ2-3; D is uncertain. Trimming removed 1 base from V and 2 bases from J, with 13 bases in between. Germline loops: CDR1 GTSNPN, CDR2 SVGIG (reference sequence). The CDR3 loop spans 15 amino acids. The CDR3 nucleotides read TGTGCCTGGAGTGATAGAGCCATCCTCACAGATACGCAGTATTTT. Protein product: CAWSDRAILTDTQYF.

About this clonotype: The conserved phenylalanine or tryptophan is not found at the CDR3 terminus, so this likely reflects a read error. The chain links TRBV12-3 or TRBV12-4 to TRBJ2-5; 7 nucleotides agree with TRBD2. The CDR3 has 15 residues. Losses at the gene ends were 1 base for V and 4 bases for J; bases not matched to a gene: 6. CDR3: CASSLVGGPRETQYL. CDR3 nucleotides: TGTGCCAGCAGTTTAGTGGGAGGGCCTCGAGAGACCCAGTACCTC.

As for this clonotype: The junction shows a germline mismatch at one end, possibly a read error. V and J are TRBV7-9 and TRBJ2-1; 13 positions match TRBD2. This CDR3 is built from 16 residues. The germline gives CDR1 SEHNR, CDR2 FQNEAQ (reference sequence). The CDR3 nucleotides are TGTGCCAGCAGCTCATGGACTAGCGGGGGATACACTGAGCAGTTCTTC. It codes for CASSSWTSGGYTEQFF. The full variable domain, in which reference TRBV7-9 and TRBJ2-1 provide the parts outside the CDR3, is DTGVSQNPRHKITKRGQNVTFRCDPISEHNRLYWYRQTLGQGPEFLTYFQNEAQLEKSRLLSDRFSAERPKGSFSTLEIQRTEQGDSAMYLCASSSWTSGGYTEQFFGPGTRLTVL.

The table lists this clonotype with many counts. V and J are TRBV10-3 and TRBJ2-3, with D unclear. Germline V gives CDR1 ENHRY, CDR2 SYGVKD. CDR3 size: 13 residues. The V end lost 6 bases, the J end lost 4 bases, and 11 bases lay between the germline ends. The CDR3 DNA reads as TGTGCCATCAGCGGACCAGAGGCAGATACGCAGTATTTT. Encoded protein: CAISGPEADTQYF.

V usage is TRBV4-3 and J usage is TRBJ2-1; 8 bases align to TRBD2. The germline CDR1 and CDR2 sequences are LGHNA and YSLEER. Trimming removed 4 bases from V and 4 bases from J; junction bases left unmatched: 6. There are 15 residues in the CDR3. CDR3 in amino acids: CASSPTAGEYNEQFF. In DNA, the CDR3 is TGCGCCAGCAGCCCTACAGCGGGGGAATACAATGAGCAGTTCTTC.

In the case of this clonotype: A much larger clonotype is one base distant, so this may be a read error. This chain joins TRBV6-1 and TRBJ2-5, with D possibly being TRBD1 (5 bases). CDR1 and CDR2 (germline): MNHNS, SASEGT. Trimming cost V 4 bases and J 5 bases, with 11 bases left between them. The CDR3 length is 13 residues. The CDR3 DNA reads as TGTGCCAGCAGTGGATGGGGCACGGAGACCCAGTACTTC. It codes for CASSGWGTETQYF.